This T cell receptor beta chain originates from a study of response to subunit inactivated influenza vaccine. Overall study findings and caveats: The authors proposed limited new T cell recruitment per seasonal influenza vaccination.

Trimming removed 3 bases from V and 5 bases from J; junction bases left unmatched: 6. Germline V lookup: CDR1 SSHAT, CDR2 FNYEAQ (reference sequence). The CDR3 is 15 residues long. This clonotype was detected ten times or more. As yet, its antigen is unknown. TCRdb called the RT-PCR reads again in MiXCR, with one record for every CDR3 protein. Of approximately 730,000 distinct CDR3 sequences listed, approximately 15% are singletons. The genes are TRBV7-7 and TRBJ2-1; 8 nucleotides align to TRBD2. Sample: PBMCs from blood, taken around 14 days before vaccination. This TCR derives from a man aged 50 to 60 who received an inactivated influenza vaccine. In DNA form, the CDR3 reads TGTGCCAGCAGCTTGGCGGGACTAGGGGACAATGAGCAGTTCTTC. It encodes CASSLAGLGDNEQFF.